The 8 T cell receptor beta chains listed next were all sequenced from one sample in a study of identifying expanded T cells in peripheral blood. Clones were read by immunoSEQ multiplex PCR, and TCRdb kept only the in-frame ones, dropping some. This table holds 95,000 to 150,000 clones, about 80% found once. Sequenced input: blood. These receptors were obtained from a person aged 18 to 70 in good health.

The chain links TRBV4-1 to TRBJ2-2; D tentatively reads TRBD1 or TRBD2 (5 bases each). The CDR3 is 16 amino acids. V dropped 2 bases and J dropped 6 bases, with 16 bases sitting between them. Germline V gene data show CDR1 as MGHRA and CDR2 as YSYEKL. The CDR3 nucleotides are TGCGCCAGCAGCCAACCAAATAACCCGGGGCCCGGGGAGCTGTTTTTT. Amino acid sequence: CASSQPNNPGPGELFF.

This chain joins TRBV9 and TRBJ1-1, with unresolved D. The CDR3 totals 13 residues. Trimming pared 4 bases from V and 2 bases from J, leaving 9 bases between. Germline CDR1 reads SGDLS; CDR2 reads YYNGEE. The CDR3 loop is CASSPRPNTEAFF. CDR3 sequence (DNA): TGTGCCAGCAGCCCCCGACCAAACACTGAAGCTTTCTTT.

The rearrangement uses TRBV7-9 and TRBJ2-1; 10 bases align to TRBD1. The CDR3 length is 16 residues. Germline lookup yields CDR1 SEHNR and CDR2 FQNEAQ (reference sequence). Trimming removed 2 bases from V and 8 bases from J; junction bases left unmatched: 9. CDR3 sequence: CASSLPRDRGIYEQFF. The CDR3 region has the DNA TGTGCCAGCAGCTTACCCCGGGACAGGGGAATTTATGAGCAGTTCTTC. Full variable domain (missing parts from reference TRBV7-9 and TRBJ2-1): DTGVSQNPRHKITKRGQNVTFRCDPISEHNRLYWYRQTLGQGPEFLTYFQNEAQLEKSRLLSDRFSAERPKGSFSTLEIQRTEQGDSAMYLCASSLPRDRGIYEQFFGPGTRLTVL.

V is TRBV5-8 and J is TRBJ1-1; D is possibly TRBD1 (5 bases). V was trimmed by 4 bases and J by 5 bases, leaving 24 bases between them. Germline CDR1 SGHTS, CDR2 YDEGEE. The CDR3 contains 17 residues. Here the CDR3 DNA reads TGTGCCAGCAGCCCCAAAGCCCAAGCAGGGCGGGGGACTGAAGCTTTCTTT. Translated, it gives CASSPKAQAGRGTEAFF.

The V and J genes are TRBV28 and TRBJ2-6; either TRBD1 or TRBD2 may supply D (6 bases each). CDR3 size: 15 residues. Per germline, CDR1 MDHEN and CDR2 SYDVKM. Trimming stripped 6 bases from V and 4 bases from J, with 13 bases between. The CDR3 nucleotides are TGTGCCAGCAGGCCCCCGGGGGCAGGGGCCAACGTCCTGACTTTC. Protein product: CASRPPGAGANVLTF. Full variable domain (rest looked up from reference TRBV28 and TRBJ2-6): DVKVTQSSRYLVKRTGEKVFLECVQDMDHENMFWYRQDPGLGLRLIYFSYDVKMKEKGDIPEGYSVSREKKERFSLILESASTNQTSMYLCASRPPGAGANVLTFGAGSRLTVL.

The chain recombines TRBV7-9 with TRBJ2-2, with 7 bases fitting TRBD2. The V gene's germline CDR1 is SEHNR and CDR2 FQNEAQ (reference sequence). The CDR3 is 16 amino acids. With 1 base clipped from V and 8 bases from J, the junction kept 10 bases outside the gene matches. The CDR3 DNA sequence: TGTGCCAGCAGCTTAGGACTAGCCCTCGGGATAGGGGAGCTGTTTTTT. It encodes CASSLGLALGIGELFF.

J is TRBJ1-1 and V is TRBV18; D remains unclear. This CDR3 spans 14 amino acids. Trimming shortened V by 1 base and J by 3 bases, and 9 bases separated the two germline ends. The germline V gene encodes CDR1 KGHSH and CDR2 LQKENI. CDR3 region: CASSPLNSDTEAFF. The CDR3 nucleotides are TGTGCCAGCTCACCACTGAACAGCGACACTGAAGCTTTCTTT.

The gene calls are TRBV4-3 and TRBJ1-2; D gene ambiguous. CDR3 length equals 19 residues. The germline gives CDR1 LGHNA, CDR2 YSLEER. Trimming pared 2 bases from V and 5 bases from J, leaving 27 bases between. CDR3 loop: CASSQRWFQAGASSYGYTF. CDR3 DNA: TGCGCCAGCAGCCAAAGGTGGTTCCAGGCAGGCGCGTCCTCTTATGGCTACACCTTC.